Given below is one TCR beta chain in context. No antigen is known for it. In germline, CDR1 is SNHLY, CDR2 FYNNEI. The CDR3 contains 14 residues. V was clipped by 5 bases and J by 0 bases, with 10 bases between them. This table comes from immunoSEQ multiplex PCR, and its TCRdb copy is limited to in-frame clones, with some not included. The sample lists tens of thousands of clones, roughly 91% occurring once. Noted time point: newly diagnosed, previously untreated cHL patient sample. The authors used newly diagnosed, untreated classical Hodgkin lymphoma PBMCs as comparison. This specimen comes from a study of PD-1 blockade in classical Hodgkin lymphoma. Study-wide results and limits: Reasons behind the repertoire differences stay unclear, perhaps disease activity or earlier therapy. Relapsed/refractory patients reportedly had lower baseline diversity than newly diagnosed patients.

The V call is TRBV2, the J call TRBJ1-1; D is uncertain. The sequence derives from a human donor with classical Hodgkin lymphoma. The sample taken for sequencing was peripheral blood mononuclear cells (PBMCs). Written as DNA, the CDR3 is TGTGCCAGCAGTCCCCGGACGGTGAACACTGAAGCTTTCTTT. This gives the protein CASSPRTVNTEAFF.